Each of the 19 T cell receptor beta chains below was sequenced from the same sample in a study of blood T cell repertoires in COVID-19 (dated by TCRdb to the early 2020s). Libraries came from the immunoSEQ multiplex PCR assay. The clones in this table, taken by TCRdb from immuneACCESS, are in-frame only. Not every clone is retained; where verified, under half of the shortfall comes from an unresolved V gene, and the cause of the rest is unknown. In this sample the table shows about 83,000 clones, about 88% of which occur a single time. The ten largest account for approximately 15% of the sample. The sequencing sample was made of peripheral blood. These receptors were obtained from a woman of 80 years or more with active or convalescent COVID-19.

The CDR3 sequence: CASSTLWGGSNEQFF. CDR3 sequence (DNA): TGTGCCAGCAGCACGCTTTGGGGGGGGAGCAATGAGCAGTTCTTC. The chain links TRBV5-5 to TRBJ2-1, with 7 bases that match TRBD2. V lost 4 bases, J lost 6 bases, and 10 bases stayed unmatched. In germline, CDR1 is SGHKS, CDR2 YYEKEE (reference sequence). This CDR3 has 15 residues.

This clone was seen once. The chain joins TRBV6-5 to TRBJ1-2; 9 positions match TRBD1. CDR1 is MNHEY, CDR2 SVGAGI, per germline. The CDR3 runs 13 residues. Trimming cost V 6 bases and J 13 bases; bases outside gene matches: 12. The DNA for the CDR3 is TGTGCCAGCAGGGGATCGGGGACAGGGCAGCCCACCTTC. Translated: CASRGSGTGQPTF.

This sequence joins TRBV24-1 and TRBJ1-2; D is undetermined. Trimming shortened V by 2 bases and J by 5 bases, and 14 bases separated the two germline ends. Per the germline V gene, CDR1 is KGHDR and CDR2 is SFDVKD. The CDR3 length is 15 residues. As DNA, the CDR3 is TGTGCCACCAGTGATTCAACATACGCAGCGTATGGCTACACCTTC. Its translation is CATSDSTYAAYGYTF.

The V call is TRBV7-8, the J call TRBJ2-4; 9 positions match TRBD1. V was pared by 1 base and J by 6 bases, with 7 bases of the junction left unmatched. Germline V gene sequence: CDR1 SGHVS, CDR2 FQNEAQ. The CDR3 has 16 amino acids. The CDR3, as DNA: TGTGCCAGCAGCTTAGGGGGACAGGGAACGGGAAACATTCAGTACTTC. Protein sequence: CASSLGGQGTGNIQYF.

The chain combines TRBV11-2 with TRBJ2-1; 11 nucleotides line up with TRBD2. The CDR3 length is 18 residues. V gave up 0 bases and J gave up 6 bases; unmatched junction bases: 10. The germline gives CDR1 SGHAT, CDR2 FQNNGV. CDR3 loop: CASSLDLLTLAGGNEQFF. Here the CDR3 DNA reads TGTGCCAGCAGCTTAGATCTTTTGACGCTAGCGGGAGGCAATGAGCAGTTCTTC.

The rearrangement links TRBV7-8 to TRBJ2-1, with D possibly matching TRBD2 (7 bases). Germline loops: CDR1 SGHVS, CDR2 FQNEAQ. The germline V and J ends were trimmed by 10 bases and 0 bases, with 19 bases remaining between them. The CDR3 is 16 residues long. CDR3 amino acids: CATKARGGSSYNEQFF. In nucleotides, the CDR3 is TGTGCCACCAAAGCTAGGGGGGGCAGCTCCTACAATGAGCAGTTCTTC.

The J gene is TRBJ2-1, the V gene TRBV6-2 or TRBV6-3; 11 bases align to TRBD2. Per germline, CDR1 MNHEY and CDR2 SVGEGT. Trimming removed 0 bases from V and 5 bases from J; junction bases left unmatched: 3. This CDR3 comprises 16 residues. For the CDR3, the DNA is TGTGCCAGCAGTTACTCTCCTAGCGGGGGGCACAATGAGCAGTTCTTC. Residues: CASSYSPSGGHNEQFF.

The V call is TRBV4-3, the J call TRBJ2-7; 8 positions match TRBD1. Germline lookup yields CDR1 LGHNA and CDR2 YSLEER. The CDR3 covers 17 residues. With 0 bases clipped from V and 2 bases from J, the junction kept 9 bases outside the gene matches. The CDR3 DNA is TGCGCCAGCAGCCAAGATAGGGGGACAGGCGCGACCTACGAGCAGTACTTC. Protein: CASSQDRGTGATYEQYF.

V is TRBV4-1 and J is TRBJ1-1; 10 bases are shared with TRBD1. This CDR3 has 15 amino acids. The germline CDR1 and CDR2 sequences are MGHRA and YSYEKL. J was trimmed by 0 bases and V by 3 bases; bases with no gene match: 1. As DNA, the CDR3 is TGCGCCAGCAGCCAGGGACAGGGGATGAACACTGAAGCTTTCTTT. Its protein is CASSQGQGMNTEAFF.

The V gene is TRBV2, the J gene TRBJ1-2; TRBD1 is a possible D gene (5 bases). Deletions cut 1 base from V and 7 bases from J, with 16 bases between. The CDR3 has 15 residues. Germline V gene data show CDR1 as SNHLY and CDR2 as FYNNEI. CDR3 sequence (DNA): TGTGCCAGCAGTGAAGGGGCAAGGGGACTATTTGGCTACACCTTC. Its protein is CASSEGARGLFGYTF.

The V gene is TRBV28, the J gene TRBJ1-3; TRBD1 is a possible D gene (5 bases). Germline CDR1 is MDHEN and CDR2 is SYDVKM. The CDR3 covers 15 residues. Trimming removed 3 bases from V and 2 bases from J, with 11 bases in between. DNA of the CDR3: TGTGCCAGCAGTTTTCGGGGGATCGCTGGAAACACCATATATTTT. It is translated as CASSFRGIAGNTIYF. Complete variable domain (other parts from reference TRBV28 and TRBJ1-3): DVKVTQSSRYLVKRTGEKVFLECVQDMDHENMFWYRQDPGLGLRLIYFSYDVKMKEKGDIPEGYSVSREKKERFSLILESASTNQTSMYLCASSFRGIAGNTIYFGEGSWLTVV.

This clone was seen a handful of times. J is TRBJ2-7 and V is TRBV5-1, with 9 bases that match TRBD2. In germline, CDR1 is SGHRS, CDR2 YFSETQ. The junction had 3 bases not matched to a gene; V was cut back by 2 bases and J by 0 bases. The CDR3 length is 15 residues. CDR3 residues: CASSFSSGGSYEQYF. CDR3 in DNA: TGCGCCAGCAGCTTCAGTAGCGGGGGCTCCTACGAGCAGTACTTC. Supplemented by reference TRBV5-1 and TRBJ2-7, the full variable domain reads KAGVTQTPRYLIKTRGQQVTLSCSPISGHRSVSWYQQTPGQGLQFLFEYFSETQRNKGNFPGRFSGRQFSNSRSEMNVSTLELGDSALYLCASSFSSGGSYEQYFGPGTRLTVT.

For the CDR3, the DNA is TGTGCCAGCAGTTACTCGACAGGGGGTAACTATGGCTACACCTTC. Amino acid sequence: CASSYSTGGNYGYTF. The chain joins TRBV6-5 to TRBJ1-2, with 9 bases matching TRBD1. There are 15 residues in the CDR3. Trimming removed 0 bases from V and 1 base from J; junction bases left unmatched: 0. Germline V gene data show CDR1 as MNHEY and CDR2 as SVGAGI.

This chain uses TRBV27 with TRBJ1-5, with D perhaps TRBD1 (6 bases). Germline CDR1 and CDR2: MNHEY and SMNVEV (reference sequence). V was trimmed by 6 bases and J by 7 bases, leaving 13 bases between them. The CDR3 has 13 amino acids. CDR3 in amino acids: CASSRTGSQPQHF. CDR3 nucleotides: TGTGCCAGCAGCCGCACAGGGTCCCAGCCCCAGCATTTT.

The chain uses TRBV6-2 or TRBV6-3 and TRBJ2-5; TRBD2 matches 9 bases. The V gene end was trimmed by 2 bases and the J gene end by 1 base; junction bases not matched to a gene: 8. The CDR3 runs 17 residues. Germline assignment: CDR1 MNHEY and CDR2 SVGEGT. CDR3 in DNA: TGTGCCAGCAGTTACCTCAAAGCGGGGGGATTCCAAGAGACCCAGTACTTC. It codes for CASSYLKAGGFQETQYF.

The chain carries TRBV6-6 and TRBJ1-5, with TRBD1 as a possible D gene (5 bases). The CDR3 is 15 amino acids. V was shortened by 4 bases and J by 3 bases, with 13 bases between the two germline ends. Germline loops: CDR1 MNHNY, CDR2 SVGAGI (reference sequence). The CDR3: CASSSKGIPNQPQHF. The CDR3 region has the DNA TGTGCCAGCAGTTCGAAGGGGATTCCCAATCAGCCCCAGCATTTT.

The gene calls are TRBV24-1 and TRBJ2-2; D perhaps matches TRBD1 (6 bases). The CDR3 runs 16 residues. The V and J ends lost 3 bases and 6 bases respectively, with 16 bases between them. Per germline, CDR1 KGHDR and CDR2 SFDVKD. The CDR3 is CATSDAGTNPSGELFF. In nucleotides, the CDR3 is TGTGCCACCAGTGATGCCGGGACAAACCCTTCCGGGGAGCTGTTTTTT.

The rearrangement links TRBV2 to TRBJ1-5; TRBD1 matches 8 bases. The CDR3 is 15 residues long. CDR1 SNHLY and CDR2 FYNNEI come from the germline V gene. V gave up 7 bases and J gave up 1 base; unmatched junction bases: 6. The CDR3 nucleotides read TGTGCCAGCACTACCGGGACAGGAAGCAATCAGCCCCAGCATTTT. It encodes CASTTGTGSNQPQHF.

The rearrangement uses TRBV4-2 and TRBJ1-4; 7 nucleotides agree with TRBD1. CDR3 length equals 15 residues. The trim removed 4 bases at V and 0 bases at J, leaving 2 bases unmatched. Germline V CDR1 and CDR2: LGHNA, YNFKEQ. The CDR3 DNA is TGTGCCAGCAGCCTCGGGACAGCAACTAATGAAAAACTGTTTTTT. Residues: CASSLGTATNEKLFF.